The 6 T cell receptor beta chains given below trace back to one sample, sequenced in a study of spatial heterogeneity in lung cancer. Stated time point: sample taken at primary tumor resection. TCRdb fed the 5' RACE reads into MiXCR, producing one record per CDR3 protein. The data show some 55,000 distinct CDR3 sequences, about 6.6% seen once. The sequenced sample was PBMCs, obtained at surgery. These receptors originate from a female donor with early-stage non-small cell lung cancer.

This clonotype was counted many times. The gene calls are TRBV4-2 and TRBJ2-7; possibly TRBD1 for D (6 bases). The CDR3 has 15 amino acids. The V gene's germline CDR1 is LGHNA and CDR2 YNFKEQ. Trimming took 2 bases from V and 2 from J, leaving 13 bases between them. The CDR3 region is CASSQQGTPAYEQYF. In DNA form, the CDR3 reads TGTGCCAGCAGCCAACAGGGGACCCCAGCCTACGAGCAGTACTTC.

This clonotype was seen a few times. The V gene is TRBV6-6, the J gene TRBJ2-3; possibly TRBD1 for D (5 bases). Germline lookup yields CDR1 MNHNY and CDR2 SVGAGI (reference sequence). V lost 5 bases and J lost 1, with 16 bases in between. The CDR3 is 16 amino acids. The DNA of the CDR3 is TGTGCCAGCAGTCGTGTAGGGGCAGGAGGCACAGATACGCAGTATTTT. This gives the protein CASSRVGAGGTDTQYF.

This clonotype was observed a few times. The chain uses TRBV12-3 or TRBV12-4 and TRBJ2-3; 10 bases fit TRBD2. The V segment lost 5 bases and the J segment 7 bases; nucleotides outside the gene matches: 9. The CDR3 is made up of 15 amino acids. The CDR3 nucleotides read TGTGCCAGCAGTCCAGCGGGAGGGAGTCGGAATACGCAGTATTTT. The encoded protein is CASSPAGGSRNTQYF.

This clonotype was observed at least ten times. The CDR3 DNA reads TGCAGCGTTGAAGTAGGGCGCGGCACTGAAGCTTTCTTT. It is translated as CSVEVGRGTEAFF. J is TRBJ1-1 and V is TRBV29-1; no reliable D call. Trimming stripped 1 base from V and 4 bases from J, with 10 bases between. The germline V gene encodes CDR1 SQVTM and CDR2 ANQGSEA. The CDR3 covers 13 residues.

At least ten counts were recorded for this clonotype. The rearrangement links TRBV9 to TRBJ2-2, with D unresolved. V dropped 0 bases and J dropped 1 base, with 4 bases sitting between them. Germline V gives CDR1 SGDLS, CDR2 YYNGEE. The CDR3 sequence is 14 residues long. The CDR3 DNA reads as TGTGCCAGCAGCGTAGAAGGGAACACCGGGGAGCTGTTTTTT. This encodes CASSVEGNTGELFF.

In its sample, this clonotype was seen many times. The V gene is TRBV6-5, the J gene TRBJ1-1; D call uncertain. CDR3 size: 14 residues. Trimming took off 0 bases at V and 6 bases at J, with 11 bases between the two ends. The germline V gene has CDR1 MNHEY and CDR2 SVGAGI. CDR3 bases: TGTGCCAGCAGTTACTCGCCACGGTCGGCTGAAGCTTTCTTT. This encodes CASSYSPRSAEAFF.